The present TCR beta chain was sequenced within a study of T cell repertoires in cytomegalovirus infection. Study summary: The study used recently identified HLA-C-restricted and well-studied HLA-B-restricted CMV epitopes. Based on public TCR beta signatures, there were indications of CMV infection and of a matching HLA type.

A single record per CDR3 protein comes from TCRdb applying MiXCR to the reads. The sample includes roughly 180,000 distinct CDR3 sequences, approximately 21% seen only once; the top ten take roughly 25%. Concerning this clonotype: Its specificity is not known.

CDR3 length equals 15 residues. The germline gives CDR1 MNHNS, CDR2 SASEGT. The V end lost 6 bases, the J end lost 1 base, and 15 bases lay between the germline ends. Study-wide results and limits: What dominated the ex vivo response were HLA-C-restricted CMV-specific TCR beta clonotypes.

The source was CD8+ T cells from cultured PBMCs, collected from culture after CMV antigen stimulation. The chain carries TRBV6-1 and TRBJ2-5; TRBD1 might be the D (6 bases). This clonotype originated in a human donor in good health (CMV status not recorded). Some clones in this sample may be carry-over from other donors' samples. The CDR3 nucleotides are TGTGCCAGCAGACTGGGACACATCTTCCAAGAGACCCAGTACTTC. This encodes CASRLGHIFQETQYF.